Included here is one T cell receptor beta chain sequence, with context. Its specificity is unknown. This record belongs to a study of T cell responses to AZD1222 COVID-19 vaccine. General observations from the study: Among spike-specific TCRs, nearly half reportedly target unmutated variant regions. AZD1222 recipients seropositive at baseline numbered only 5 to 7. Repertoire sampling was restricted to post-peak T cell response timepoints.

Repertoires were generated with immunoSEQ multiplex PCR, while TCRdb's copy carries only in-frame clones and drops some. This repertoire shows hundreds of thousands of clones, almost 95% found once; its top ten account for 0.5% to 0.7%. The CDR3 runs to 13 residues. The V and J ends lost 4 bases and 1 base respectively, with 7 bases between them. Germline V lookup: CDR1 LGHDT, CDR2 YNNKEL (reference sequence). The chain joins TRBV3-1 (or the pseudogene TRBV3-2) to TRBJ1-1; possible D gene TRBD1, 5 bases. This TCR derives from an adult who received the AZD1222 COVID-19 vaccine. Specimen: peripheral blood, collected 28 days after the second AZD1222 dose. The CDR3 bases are TGTGCCAGCAGCCCTAGGGGGAACACTGAAGCTTTCTTT. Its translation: CASSPRGNTEAFF.